The 16 T cell receptor beta chains in this list originate from one sample, sequenced in a study of blood T cell repertoires in COVID-19. Here immunoSEQ multiplex PCR was the method, and the copy in TCRdb shows in-frame clones only, minus some. The sample records some 150,000 clones, around 89% being singletons. The material sequenced was peripheral blood. The receptors come from a woman aged 40 to 50 with acute or convalescent COVID-19.

J is TRBJ2-3 and V is TRBV24-1, with D possibly being TRBD1 (5 bases). The V and J ends lost 6 bases and 0 bases respectively, with 12 bases between them. CDR1 and CDR2 (germline): KGHDR, SFDVKD. This CDR3 is 15 amino acids long. This CDR3 is CATSLDSSSTDTQYF. Here the CDR3 DNA reads TGTGCCACCAGTCTTGACAGCTCTAGCACAGATACGCAGTATTTT.

The chain couples TRBV3-1 (or the pseudogene TRBV3-2) to TRBJ2-2, with 11 bases aligning to TRBD2. Germline trimming cut 6 bases from V and 2 bases from J; bases unmatched to any gene: 2. CDR3 length equals 15 residues. CDR1 is LGHDT, CDR2 YNNKEL, per germline (reference sequence). DNA of the CDR3: TGTGCCAGCAGAGGGACTAGCGGAAACACCGGGGAGCTGTTTTTT. This codes for CASRGTSGNTGELFF.

V gene TRBV11-3 combines with J gene TRBJ2-7; 7 bases agree with TRBD1. CDR1 SGHNT and CDR2 YENEEA come from the germline V gene. The CDR3 has 14 amino acids. The ends lost 7 bases at V and 6 bases at J; junction bases unmatched: 12. The CDR3 DNA follows: TGTGCCAGCACCCGATACGACAGGGCGGCCGAGCAGTACTTC. Protein sequence: CASTRYDRAAEQYF.

The rearrangement joins TRBV4-1 to TRBJ1-4, with TRBD1 as a possible D gene (6 bases). Germline V lookup: CDR1 MGHRA, CDR2 YSYEKL. V lost 4 bases, J lost 7 bases, and 16 bases lay in between. CDR3 length equals 15 residues. The CDR3 loop reads CASSRLQGLGEKLFF. The CDR3 nucleotides read TGCGCCAGCAGCCGGCTACAGGGTTTGGGTGAAAAACTGTTTTTT.

This clone came up once. The chain combines TRBV2 with TRBJ2-2; 7 bases fit TRBD1. The CDR3 is 14 residues long. Germline CDR1 is SNHLY and CDR2 is FYNNEI. J gave up 4 bases and V 5 bases, and 4 bases lay outside the gene matches. The CDR3 DNA sequence: TGTGCCAGCAGTTTACGGGACAGCACCGGGGAGCTGTTTTTT. This translates into CASSLRDSTGELFF.

This sequence joins TRBV5-6 and TRBJ2-7; D is ambiguous. V was trimmed by 2 bases and J by 7 bases, leaving 13 bases between them. Per germline, CDR1 SGHDT and CDR2 YYEEEE. There are 13 residues in the CDR3. Here the CDR3 DNA reads TGTGCCAGCAGCTTTTCTCCCCTCTTGGAGCAGTACTTC. Encoded protein: CASSFSPLLEQYF. The whole variable domain, remainder taken from reference TRBV5-6 and TRBJ2-7, is DAGVTQSPTHLIKTRGQQVTLRCSPKSGHDTVSWYQQALGQGPQFIFQYYEEEERQRGNFPDRFSGHQFPNYSSELNVNALLLGDSALYLCASSFSPLLEQYFGPGTRLTVT.

The CDR3 sequence: CASSRDSYYPKLFF. CDR3 in DNA: TGTGCCAGCAGCCGGGACAGCTATTACCCCAAACTGTTTTTT. This chain joins TRBV6-5 and TRBJ1-4; 7 bases fit TRBD1. Germline assignment: CDR1 MNHEY and CDR2 SVGAGI. The V and J ends lost 6 bases and 11 bases, in that order; junction bases with no gene match: 12. The CDR3 has 14 residues.

This clone was counted only a few times. The chain's CDR3 is CASSNLAEGLQHF. CDR3 nucleotides: TGTGCCAGCAGTAACCTCGCGGAGGGGCTGCAGCATTTT. V and J are TRBV2 and TRBJ1-5; a weak D match, TRBD1 (5 bases). Germline CDR1 is SNHLY and CDR2 is FYNNEI. The ends were cut back, 5 bases at V and 13 bases at J, with 18 bases in the middle. This CDR3 has 13 amino acids. Complete variable domain (other parts from reference TRBV2 and TRBJ1-5): EPEVTQTPSHQVTQMGQEVILRCVPISNHLYFYWYRQILGQKVEFLVSFYNNEISEKSEIFDDQFSVERPDGSNFTLKIRSTKLEDSAMYFCASSNLAEGLQHFGDGTRLSIL.

The V and J genes are TRBV7-9 and TRBJ2-5; 15 bases match TRBD2. With V trimmed by 4 bases and J by 2 bases, 8 bases remained unmatched. There are 18 residues in the CDR3. Germline values: CDR1 SEHNR, CDR2 FQNEAQ (reference sequence). In nucleotides, the CDR3 is TGTGCCAGCAGCTATACGGGACTAGCGGGAGGAAGTCAAGAGACCCAGTACTTC. This encodes CASSYTGLAGGSQETQYF.

V gene TRBV5-5 combines with J gene TRBJ2-7; D is unclear. Germline CDR1 reads SGHKS; CDR2 reads YYEKEE (reference sequence). Trimming removed 9 bases at V and 0 bases at J, with 10 bases between. The CDR3 is made up of 12 amino acids. CDR3 coding DNA: TGTGCCACCGGTTTAAACTCCTACGAGCAGTACTTC. Translated, it gives CATGLNSYEQYF.

J is TRBJ1-1 and V is TRBV2, with 7 nucleotides matching TRBD1. The germline V gene encodes CDR1 SNHLY and CDR2 FYNNEI. V shed 5 bases, J shed 1 base, and the junction held 4 bases outside the gene matches. The CDR3 spans 14 residues. CDR3 residues: CASSPTGTNTEAFF. CDR3 sequence (DNA): TGTGCCAGCAGTCCGACAGGGACGAACACTGAAGCTTTCTTT.

This chain joins TRBV11-2 and TRBJ1-6; tentative D call: TRBD1 (5 bases). The CDR3 has 14 amino acids. Per germline, CDR1 SGHAT and CDR2 FQNNGV. V lost 2 bases and J lost 10, with 12 bases in between. The CDR3 nucleotides read TGTGCCAGCAGCTTAATGCAGGGTGGCTCACCCCTCCACTTT. It specifies CASSLMQGGSPLHF.

V gene TRBV20-1 combines with J gene TRBJ2-3, with D tentatively TRBD2 (6 bases). This CDR3 spans 16 amino acids. Per the germline V gene, CDR1 is DFQATT and CDR2 is SNEGSKA (reference sequence). The V gene lost 3 bases and the J gene lost 2 bases, with 18 bases spanning the gap. Written as DNA, the CDR3 is TGCAGTGCTAGTTCTTCCGGACTAACCTACACAGATACGCAGTATTTT. Protein sequence: CSASSSGLTYTDTQYF.

The chain carries TRBV12-5 and TRBJ1-2, with D tentatively TRBD1 (6 bases). Per germline, CDR1 LGHNT and CDR2 FRNRAP. The CDR3 contains 16 residues. V gave up 2 bases and J gave up 4 bases, with 17 bases separating them. In DNA, the CDR3 is TGTGCTAGTGGTTTGAGTTTGGACAGTCAGCGCTATGGCTACACCTTC. Residues: CASGLSLDSQRYGYTF.

The genes are TRBV2 and TRBJ1-4; D is uncertain. This CDR3 has 13 amino acids. V was trimmed by 8 bases and J by 3 bases, leaving 10 bases between them. Looked up from germline, CDR1 is SNHLY and CDR2 is FYNNEI. The CDR3 nucleotides are TGTGCCAGCGGTAGAGGCTCTAATGAAAAACTGTTTTTT. Residues: CASGRGSNEKLFF.

The table lists this clone with a few counts. V usage is TRBV19 and J usage is TRBJ2-1; D perhaps matches TRBD1 (6 bases). The CDR3 is made up of 14 amino acids. V gave up 4 bases and J gave up 8 bases, with 15 bases separating them. From germline, CDR1 is LNHDA and CDR2 SQIVND (reference sequence). DNA for the CDR3: TGTGCCAGTAGTAATACAGGGTACGTGGATGAGCAGTTCTTC. This gives the protein CASSNTGYVDEQFF.